The 25 T cell receptor beta chains below all came from one sample that was sequenced in a study of T-cell reconstitution after alpha-beta-depleted transplantation in children. Library preparation (for TCRbeta) was performed with unique molecular identifiers. Each CDR3 protein gets one entry after TCRdb re-called the PCR reads with MiXCR. Of about 600,000 distinct CDR3 sequences in the sample, about 10% were seen once. The specimen was PBMCs from the stem cell graft donor, collected from the stem cell graft. Receptors were obtained from a human donor who donated a stem cell graft to a child with acute myeloid leukemia.

This clonotype has only a few counts. The genes are TRBV6-6 and TRBJ2-1; D uncertain. The CDR3 spans 12 residues. Germline assignment: CDR1 MNHNY and CDR2 SVGAGI (reference sequence). Deletions cut 0 bases from V and 10 bases from J, with 7 bases between. The CDR3 DNA reads as TGTGCCAGCAGTTACTCGGAGCTCGAGCAGTTCTTC. Residues: CASSYSELEQFF.

The rearrangement links TRBV27 to TRBJ1-4; 7 bases map to TRBD1. V was clipped by 8 bases and J by 6 bases; unmatched bases: 18. The CDR3 has 17 residues. CDR1 is MNHEY and CDR2 is SMNVEV in the germline V gene (reference sequence). CDR3 sequence reads: CASSPPSSRDSHEKLFF. The CDR3, as DNA: TGTGCCAGCTCCCCTCCCTCTTCCCGGGACAGCCATGAAAAACTGTTTTTT.

This clonotype showed up many times. The chain couples TRBV21-1 to TRBJ2-7; the listed D gene, TRBD1, was not tested against the DNA. TRBV21-1 is annotated as a pseudogene. The CDR3 runs 15 residues. The CDR3 nucleotides read TGTGCCAGCAGGACAATACAGGGCAGTATCCACGAGCAGTACTTC. Translated: CASRTIQGSIHEQYF.

This clonotype appeared many times. The V and J genes are TRBV20-1 and TRBJ1-2, with a tentative D call TRBD1 (5 bases). V was shortened by 0 bases and J by 0 bases, with 14 bases between the two germline ends. Germline values: CDR1 DFQATT, CDR2 SNEGSKA (reference sequence). The CDR3 extends over 16 amino acids. The CDR3 sequence: CSARDRVPRSNYGYTF. CDR3 DNA: TGCAGTGCTAGAGACAGGGTCCCACGGTCTAACTATGGCTACACCTTC.

A few counts support this clonotype. V is TRBV20-1 and J is TRBJ1-1, with D possibly matching TRBD1 (5 bases). The V gene lost 3 bases and the J gene lost 1 base, with 9 bases spanning the gap. This CDR3 comprises 13 residues. Germline CDR1 reads DFQATT; CDR2 reads SNEGSKA (reference sequence). CDR3 sequence reads: CSARGHRNTEAFF. CDR3 in DNA: TGCAGTGCTAGGGGGCACCGGAACACTGAAGCTTTCTTT.

This clonotype has a handful of counts. The chain recombines TRBV19 with TRBJ2-3; possible D gene TRBD2, 6 bases. The CDR3 extends over 12 amino acids. V was pared by 6 bases and J by 6 bases, with 10 bases between. Germline CDR1 LNHDA, CDR2 SQIVND (reference sequence). The CDR3 DNA reads as TGTGCCAGTAGGATCAGCGGGGATACGCAGTATTTT. It codes for CASRISGDTQYF.

This clonotype was counted a few times. The CDR3 loop is CSVLKGQETQYF. The DNA of the CDR3 is TGCAGTGTTCTAAAGGGCCAAGAGACCCAGTACTTC. This chain joins TRBV20-1 and TRBJ2-5; D remains unclear. Germline CDR1 is DFQATT and CDR2 is SNEGSKA (reference sequence). Trimming shortened V by 7 bases and J by 1 base, and 10 bases separated the two germline ends. The CDR3 is 12 residues long.

This clonotype showed up just a few times. The chain uses TRBV12-3 or TRBV12-4 and TRBJ2-1; 10 bases align to TRBD2. The CDR3 is 14 residues long. The ends lost 5 bases at V and 9 bases at J; junction bases unmatched: 7. CDR3 in amino acids: CASSLGLAIGEQFF. In DNA, the CDR3 is TGTGCCAGCAGTCTGGGACTAGCGATAGGTGAGCAGTTCTTC.

In this sample, this clonotype turned up a few times. V and J are TRBV6-5 and TRBJ2-1; 10 bases line up with TRBD2. CDR3 length equals 17 residues. J gave up 3 bases and V 0 bases, and 5 bases lay outside the gene matches. CDR1 is MNHEY and CDR2 is SVGAGI in the germline V gene. CDR3 DNA sequence: TGTGCCAGCAGTTACTCGGTTCTAGCGGGAGTCTACAATGAGCAGTTCTTC. Amino acids: CASSYSVLAGVYNEQFF.

V is TRBV30 and J is TRBJ2-5; D not resolved. The V end lost 0 bases, the J end lost 3 bases, and 14 bases lay between the germline ends. This CDR3 spans 15 amino acids. Germline V gene data show CDR1 as GTSNPN and CDR2 as SVGIG (reference sequence). Here the CDR3 DNA reads TGTGCCTGGAGTGTACAAAGCCAGCTTAAAGAGACCCAGTACTTC. Its protein product is CAWSVQSQLKETQYF.

The V and J genes are TRBV20-1 and TRBJ2-1; 9 bases are a match to TRBD1. CDR3 length equals 16 residues. CDR1 and CDR2 (germline): DFQATT, SNEGSKA (reference sequence). V dropped 5 bases and J dropped 12; count of bases not matched to a gene: 20. The CDR3 DNA is TGCAGTGCTGGAGGGACAGGGACAACAAAGGGCTTCGTGCAGTTCTTC. This encodes CSAGGTGTTKGFVQFF.

This clonotype was seen ten or more times. The V and J genes are TRBV5-1 and TRBJ2-2, with 10 bases fitting TRBD2. Trimming removed 1 base from V and 5 bases from J; junction bases left unmatched: 2. Germline CDR1 reads SGHRS; CDR2 reads YFSETQ. The CDR3 loop spans 15 amino acids. The CDR3 here is CASSLRLAGTGELFF. CDR3 coding DNA: TGCGCCAGCAGCTTGAGACTAGCGGGTACCGGGGAGCTGTTTTTT.

CDR3 loop: CASSLAPGLAWEQYF. CDR3 in DNA: TGTGCCAGCAGCTTAGCCCCGGGACTAGCCTGGGAGCAGTACTTC. The chain recombines TRBV7-6 with TRBJ2-7, with 9 bases that match TRBD2. V lost 0 bases and J lost 7; bases outside the gene matches: 7. CDR1 is SGHVS, CDR2 FNYEAQ, per germline. The CDR3 loop spans 15 amino acids.

This chain joins TRBV19 and TRBJ2-1; tentatively, D is TRBD1 (6 bases). V shed 10 bases and J shed 10 bases, with 14 bases lying between them. This CDR3 has 11 residues. Germline CDR1 LNHDA, CDR2 SQIVND (reference sequence). CDR3 sequence (DNA): TGTGCCACTGCCGACAGGCAAGAGCAGTTCTTC. Translating it yields CATADRQEQFF.

This sequence joins TRBV20-1 and TRBJ1-5; 9 nucleotides agree with TRBD1. V was pared by 3 bases and J by 5 bases, with 8 bases of the junction left unmatched. This CDR3 has 15 amino acids. Germline values: CDR1 DFQATT, CDR2 SNEGSKA (reference sequence). The DNA of the CDR3 is TGCAGTGCTAGGACCCGGACAGGGGAAGATCAGCCCCAGCATTTT. Translation: CSARTRTGEDQPQHF.

This clonotype has just a few counts. This chain uses TRBV12-3 or TRBV12-4 with TRBJ2-3, with a tentative D call TRBD2 (6 bases). CDR3 length equals 20 residues. Trimming took off 4 bases at V and 5 bases at J, with 31 bases between the two ends. The CDR3 is CASSSPGEPTTSRGQDTQYF. The CDR3 nucleotides are TGTGCCAGCAGTTCCCCGGGGGAACCTACGACTAGTCGAGGACAAGATACGCAGTATTTT.

The chain has TRBV3-1 and TRBJ2-2, with D hard to call. From germline, CDR1 is LGHDT and CDR2 YNNKEL (reference sequence). CDR3 length equals 14 residues. With 3 bases removed from V and 9 bases from J, the gap between germline ends came to 14 bases. For the CDR3, the DNA is TGTGCCAGCAGCCAGAGTACAGCTTTGAGGGAGCTGTTTTTT. The encoded protein is CASSQSTALRELFF.

This chain links TRBV29-1 with TRBJ2-1; 15 bases match TRBD2. The germline CDR1 and CDR2 sequences are SQVTM and ANQGSEA. Trimming took 1 base from V and 1 from J; bases not matched to a gene: 8. The CDR3 covers 19 residues. In DNA, the CDR3 is TGCAGCGTTGAAGGGGCCGGGACTAGCGGGAGGTGGTCCTACAATGAGCAGTTCTTC. The encoded protein is CSVEGAGTSGRWSYNEQFF.

This clonotype appeared many times. The chain recombines TRBV5-1 with TRBJ2-7, with a possible D match to TRBD2 (6 bases). Trimming left V 0 bases short and J 3 bases short, with 7 bases between. The CDR3 covers 13 residues. Germline CDR1 reads SGHRS; CDR2 reads YFSETQ. The CDR3 nucleotides read TGCGCCAGCAGCTTGGGGCGGGACTACGAGCAGTACTTC. Translation: CASSLGRDYEQYF.

This clonotype showed up just a few times. V usage is TRBV6-1 and J usage is TRBJ1-3; D is uncertain. Between the trimmed V and J ends, which lost 6 bases and 2 bases, there was a span of 20 bases. The CDR3 contains 17 residues. The germline gives CDR1 MNHNS, CDR2 SASEGT. This chain's CDR3 is CASSAFTSGLTGNTIYF. CDR3 DNA: TGTGCCAGCAGCGCTTTTACGAGCGGGCTGACTGGAAACACCATATATTTT.

This clonotype showed up many times. The chain combines TRBV7-9 with TRBJ2-1; the match to TRBD2 covers 7 bases. This CDR3 contains 17 residues. Germline V gene lookup returns CDR1 SEHNR and CDR2 FQNEAQ (reference sequence). V lost 3 bases, J lost 0 bases, and 8 bases stayed unmatched. The CDR3 loop reads CASSLGLGGSSYNEQFF. The CDR3 bases are TGTGCCAGCAGCTTGGGCTTGGGCGGGAGCTCCTACAATGAGCAGTTCTTC.

This clonotype was seen many times. V gene TRBV6-6 combines with J gene TRBJ1-3; 7 bases agree with TRBD1. CDR1 is MNHNY and CDR2 is SVGAGI in the germline V gene (reference sequence). This CDR3 is 13 amino acids long. V lost 9 bases to trimming and J lost 3 bases; unmatched junction nucleotides: 5. Written as DNA, the CDR3 is TGTGCCAGTTACAGGGGATTTGGAAACACCATATATTTT. Encoded protein: CASYRGFGNTIYF.

This clonotype was counted between two and nine times. The CDR3 sequence is CASSFRGDEKLFF. CDR3 bases: TGTGCCAGCAGTTTCAGGGGGGATGAAAAACTGTTTTTT. The V and J genes are TRBV6-6 and TRBJ1-4, with 7 nucleotides matching TRBD1. This CDR3 has 13 amino acids. Per the germline V gene, CDR1 is MNHNY and CDR2 is SVGAGI (reference sequence). V lost 4 bases and J lost 6; bases outside the gene matches: 2.

There are many counts of this clonotype. The rearrangement joins TRBV5-5 to TRBJ2-2; a weak D match, TRBD2 (5 bases). V shed 3 bases and J shed 8 bases, with 14 bases lying between them. CDR3 length: 14 amino acids. CDR1 is SGHKS and CDR2 is YYEKEE in the germline V gene (reference sequence). The CDR3 sequence is CASSSRKGEGELFF. The CDR3 nucleotides are TGTGCCAGCAGCTCCAGAAAGGGAGAAGGGGAGCTGTTTTTT.

Notes on this clonotype: A much larger clone differs by one base, so this may be a read error. Lacking the conserved final phenylalanine or tryptophan, this CDR3 likely reflects a read error. The CDR3 DNA reads TGTGCCAGCAGTCCCGGGACAGTCTATGGCTACACCTCC. Translated: CASSPGTVYGYTS. V gene TRBV12-3 or TRBV12-4 combines with J gene TRBJ1-2; 7 bases align to TRBD1. The V and J ends lost 5 bases and 4 bases, in that order; junction bases with no gene match: 4. The CDR3 spans 13 residues.